The 3 T cell receptor beta chains reported below all come from one sample, sequenced in a study of identical twins. MiXCR was run by TCRdb on the 5' RACE reads, yielding one entry per CDR3 protein. The profile shows around 250,000 distinct CDR3 sequences, approximately 5.9% of them singletons. This same sample was also part of a study on T cells expressing NK-cell markers.

The source material was CD8+ T cells sorted from blood. Receptors were obtained from a woman aged 18-29 years in good health.

This clonotype showed up just a few times. The chain is built from TRBV2 and TRBJ1-5; perhaps TRBD1 as D (6 bases). Germline V gene sequence: CDR1 SNHLY, CDR2 FYNNEI. V lost 8 bases and J 0 bases, leaving 8 bases between the germline ends. CDR3 length: 13 amino acids. CDR3 residues: CASGQYSNQPQHF. CDR3 bases: TGTGCCAGCGGACAGTATAGCAATCAGCCCCAGCATTTT. Together with reference TRBV2 and TRBJ1-5, the CDR3 gives the full variable domain: EPEVTQTPSHQVTQMGQEVILRCVPISNHLYFYWYRQILGQKVEFLVSFYNNEISEKSEIFDDQFSVERPDGSNFTLKIRSTKLEDSAMYFCASGQYSNQPQHFGDGTRLSIL.

This clonotype was picked up a small number of times. This rearrangement joins TRBV7-9 to TRBJ1-1; 9 bases agree with TRBD1. CDR1 and CDR2 (germline): SEHNR, FQNEAQ (reference sequence). The CDR3 is 15 amino acids. The ends lost 5 bases at V and 4 bases at J; junction bases unmatched: 8. In nucleotides, the CDR3 is TGTGCCAGCAGCGCGCCGGGACAGGGAGTCACTGAAGCTTTCTTT. The encoded protein is CASSAPGQGVTEAFF.

This clonotype was counted many times. The CDR3, as DNA: TGTGCCAGCAGCTCCCCATTCGGACAGGCAGGGAGCACTGAAGCTTTCTTT. It is translated as CASSSPFGQAGSTEAFF. The chain links TRBV7-9 to TRBJ1-1, with 7 positions matching TRBD1. Germline lookup yields CDR1 SEHNR and CDR2 FQNEAQ (reference sequence). This CDR3 spans 17 amino acids. The ends lost 4 bases at V and 4 bases at J; junction bases unmatched: 15.